This entry is about one TCR beta chain. Its antigen is as yet unknown. The data belong to a study of shared clonotypes between healthy human individuals. General observations from the study: The naive CD4 repertoires of four donors were compared, and around 4.7% of clonotypes were shared.

Libraries were prepared by immunoSEQ multiplex PCR; TCRdb keeps only in-frame clonotypes and omits some of them. The sample holds roughly 400,000 clones, 90% to 97% seen once. V lost 4 bases, J lost 6 bases, and 18 bases stayed unmatched. This CDR3 contains 19 residues. Germline V gives CDR1 MNHEY, CDR2 SMNVEV (reference sequence). J is TRBJ2-1 and V is TRBV27; 10 bases align to TRBD2. Sequenced sample: memory CD8+ T cells sorted from blood. Subset denoted: CD45RO+ cells pooled with CCR7-negative TemRA cells. This receptor was identified in a man aged 25-45 years in good health. The chain's CDR3 is CASSSRTSGGSRGVNEQFF. In DNA form, the CDR3 reads TGTGCCAGCAGTTCCCGGACTAGCGGAGGGTCCCGTGGGGTCAATGAGCAGTTCTTC.